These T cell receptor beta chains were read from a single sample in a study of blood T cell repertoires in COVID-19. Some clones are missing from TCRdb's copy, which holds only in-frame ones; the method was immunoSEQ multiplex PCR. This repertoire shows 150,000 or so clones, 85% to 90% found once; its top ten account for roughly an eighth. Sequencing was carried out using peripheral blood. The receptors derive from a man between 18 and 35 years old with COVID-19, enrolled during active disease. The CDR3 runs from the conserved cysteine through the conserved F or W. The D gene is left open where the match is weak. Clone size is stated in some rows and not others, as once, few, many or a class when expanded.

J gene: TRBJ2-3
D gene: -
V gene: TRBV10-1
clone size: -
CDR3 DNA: TGCGCCAGCAGTGAGAGGGGGTTCACAGATACGCAGTATTTT
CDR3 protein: CASSERGFTDTQYF

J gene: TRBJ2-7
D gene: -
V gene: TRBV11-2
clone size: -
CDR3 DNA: TGTGCCAGCAGCTTAGATTCGACGGGAGTCCCCTACGAGCAGTACTTC
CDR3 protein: CASSLDSTGVPYEQYF

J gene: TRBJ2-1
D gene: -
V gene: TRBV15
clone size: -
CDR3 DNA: TGTGCCACCAGCAGAGATCAATTCCGGGGGGAGCAGTTCTTC
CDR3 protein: CATSRDQFRGEQFF

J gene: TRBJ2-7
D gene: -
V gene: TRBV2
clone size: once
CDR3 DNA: TGTGCCAGCCGTACGACGGAGAGCTCCTACGAGCAGTACTTC
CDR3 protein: CASRTTESSYEQYF

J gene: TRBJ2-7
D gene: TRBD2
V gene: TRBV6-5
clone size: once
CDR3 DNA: TGTGCCAGCAGTAGGACTAGCGGGGGATACGAGCAGTACTTC
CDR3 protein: CASSRTSGGYEQYF

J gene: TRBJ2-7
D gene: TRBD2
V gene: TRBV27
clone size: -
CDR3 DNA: TGTGCCAGCAGTTTAACCGGACTAGCTGAGGACGAGCAGTACTTC
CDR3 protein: CASSLTGLAEDEQYF

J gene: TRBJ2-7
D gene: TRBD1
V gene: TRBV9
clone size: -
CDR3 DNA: TGTGCCAGCAGCCAGACAGGGGGCGAGCAGTACTTC
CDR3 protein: CASSQTGGEQYF

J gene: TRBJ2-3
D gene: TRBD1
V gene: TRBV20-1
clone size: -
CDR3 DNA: TGCAGTGCTAGTAGGGGGCCCACAGATACGCAGTATTTT
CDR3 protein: CSASRGPTDTQYF

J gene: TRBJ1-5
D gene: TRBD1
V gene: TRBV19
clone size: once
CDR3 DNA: TGTGCCAGTAGTCCAGGGGGACATAGCAATCAGCCCCAGCATTTT
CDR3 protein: CASSPGGHSNQPQHF

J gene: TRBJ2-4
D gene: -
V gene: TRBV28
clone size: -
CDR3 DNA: TGTGCCAGCAGCACCAAAAACATTCAGTACTTC
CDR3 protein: CASSTKNIQYF

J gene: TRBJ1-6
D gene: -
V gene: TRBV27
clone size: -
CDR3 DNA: TGTGCCAGCAGTTTATTACAGTATAATTCACCCCTCCACTTT
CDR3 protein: CASSLLQYNSPLHF

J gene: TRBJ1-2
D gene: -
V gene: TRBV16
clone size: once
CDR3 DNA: TGTGCCAGCAGCCAATCACCCAGGACAGAATATGGCTACACCTTC
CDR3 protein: CASSQSPRTEYGYTF

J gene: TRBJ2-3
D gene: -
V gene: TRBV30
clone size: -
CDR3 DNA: TGTGCCTGGATTGGAGGGGTCGCAGATACGCAGTATTTT
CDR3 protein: CAWIGGVADTQYF

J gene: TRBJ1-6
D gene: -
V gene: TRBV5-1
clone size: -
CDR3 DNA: TGCGCCAGCAGCTTGCAGGGAGGGAGTTCACCCCTCCACTTT
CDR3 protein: CASSLQGGSSPLHF

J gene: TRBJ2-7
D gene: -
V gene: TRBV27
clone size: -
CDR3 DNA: TGTGCCAGCAGCGCGGGGGCCTCCTACGAGCAGTACTTC
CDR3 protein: CASSAGASYEQYF

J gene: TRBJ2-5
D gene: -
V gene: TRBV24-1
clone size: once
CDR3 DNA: TGTGCCACCAGTGCAGGTTCCGAGACCCAGTACTTC
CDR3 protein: CATSAGSETQYF

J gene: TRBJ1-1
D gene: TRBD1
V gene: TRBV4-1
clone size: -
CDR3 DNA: TGCGCCAGCAGCCAAGTTTTCCCGACAGGGACTGAAGCTTTCTTT
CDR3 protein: CASSQVFPTGTEAFF

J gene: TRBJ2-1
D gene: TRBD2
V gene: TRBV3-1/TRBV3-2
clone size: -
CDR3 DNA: TGTGCCAGCAGCCAAGTGCTAAAGGGACTAGCGGACTACAATGAGCAGTTCTTC
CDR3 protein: CASSQVLKGLADYNEQFF

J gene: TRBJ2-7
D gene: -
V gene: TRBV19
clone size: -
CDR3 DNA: TGTGCCAGTAGTATAGAGAGGGGGACCTACGAGCAGTACTTC
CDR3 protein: CASSIERGTYEQYF

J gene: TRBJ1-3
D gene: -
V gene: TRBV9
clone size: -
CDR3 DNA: TGTGCCAGCAGCATGAGGAATCAGGGAAACACCATATATTTT
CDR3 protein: CASSMRNQGNTIYF

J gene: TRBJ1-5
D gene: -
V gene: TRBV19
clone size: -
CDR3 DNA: TGTGCCAGTAGCTCGTGGGCTCAAGGTCAGCCCCAGCATTTT
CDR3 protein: CASSSWAQGQPQHF

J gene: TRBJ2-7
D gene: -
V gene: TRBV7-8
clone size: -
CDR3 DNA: TGTGCCAGCAGCAACCGGGACACAAACTACGAGCAGTACTTC
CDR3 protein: CASSNRDTNYEQYF

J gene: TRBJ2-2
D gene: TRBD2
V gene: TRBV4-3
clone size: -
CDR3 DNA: TGCGCCAGCAGCCCCCTGGCGGGAGTAGGAACCGGGGAGCTGTTTTTT
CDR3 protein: CASSPLAGVGTGELFF

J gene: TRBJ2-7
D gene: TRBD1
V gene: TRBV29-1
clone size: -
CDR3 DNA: TGCAGCGTTGAAGCCCGGGACAGGGGCGAGCAGTACTTC
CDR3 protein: CSVEARDRGEQYF

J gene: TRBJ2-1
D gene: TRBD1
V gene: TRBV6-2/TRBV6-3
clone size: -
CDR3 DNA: TGTGCCAGCAGTTACTGGGACGGACAGGGACAGTTCTTC
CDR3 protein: CASSYWDGQGQFF

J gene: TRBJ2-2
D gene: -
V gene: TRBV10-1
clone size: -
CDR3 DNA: TGCGCCAGCTCCCCCCGAGGCAGGGGCTCGAACACCGGGGAGCTGTTTTTT
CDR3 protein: CASSPRGRGSNTGELFF

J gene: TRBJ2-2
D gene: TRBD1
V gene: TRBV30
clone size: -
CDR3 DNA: TGTGCCTTGTACCCCAGGGGGATCTCGAACACCGGGGAGCTGTTTTTT
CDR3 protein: CALYPRGISNTGELFF

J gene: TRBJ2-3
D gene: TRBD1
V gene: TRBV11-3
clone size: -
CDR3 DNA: TGTGCCAGCAGCTTGACCGGGACAGTGACAGATACGCAGTATTTT
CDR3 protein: CASSLTGTVTDTQYF

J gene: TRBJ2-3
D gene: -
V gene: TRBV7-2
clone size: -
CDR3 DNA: TGTGCCAGCAGCCCTTCGGGCGGGAAAGGAGATACGCAGTATTTT
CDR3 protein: CASSPSGGKGDTQYF

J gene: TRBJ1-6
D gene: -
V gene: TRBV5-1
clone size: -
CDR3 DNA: TGCGCCAGCAGCCCGTCGTTGAACAGGGACGGATCACCCCTCCACTTT
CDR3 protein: CASSPSLNRDGSPLHF

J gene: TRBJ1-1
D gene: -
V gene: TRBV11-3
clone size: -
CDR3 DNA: TGTGCCAGCAGCCCGGGAGGTTCAGAAAACACTGAAGCTTTCTTT
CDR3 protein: CASSPGGSENTEAFF

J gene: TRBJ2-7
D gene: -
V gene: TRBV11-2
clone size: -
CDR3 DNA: TGTGCCAGCAGCTTGACCCCAGGGCTCTCCTACGAGCAGTACTTC
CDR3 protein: CASSLTPGLSYEQYF

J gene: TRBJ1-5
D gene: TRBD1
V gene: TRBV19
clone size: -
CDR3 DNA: TGTGCCAGTAGTAGGGGACAGGGGCGAATTGGGAGCAATCAGCCCCAGCATTTT
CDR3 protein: CASSRGQGRIGSNQPQHF

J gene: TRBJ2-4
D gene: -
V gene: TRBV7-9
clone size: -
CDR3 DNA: TGTGCCAGCAGCCCCACCATGGGGCAGGACCGGGCAGACATTCAGTACTTC
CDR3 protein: CASSPTMGQDRADIQYF

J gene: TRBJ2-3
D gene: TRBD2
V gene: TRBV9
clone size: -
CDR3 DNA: TGTGCCAGCAGCCCTAGCTGGGCGGGAGCAGATACGCAGTATTTT
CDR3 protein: CASSPSWAGADTQYF

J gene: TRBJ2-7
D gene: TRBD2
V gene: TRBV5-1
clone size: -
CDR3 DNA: TGCGCCAGCAGCCCTGGGACTAGCGGGAGGGCCTACGAGCAGTACTTC
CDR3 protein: CASSPGTSGRAYEQYF

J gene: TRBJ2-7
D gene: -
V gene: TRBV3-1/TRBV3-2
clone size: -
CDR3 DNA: TGTGCCAGCAGCTCCATTAGCGAGGAGCAGTACTTC
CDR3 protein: CASSSISEEQYF

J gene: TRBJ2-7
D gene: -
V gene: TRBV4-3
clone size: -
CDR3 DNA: TGCGCCAGCAGCAGAGACAGGTCCCGCTCCTACGAGCAGTACTTC
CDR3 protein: CASSRDRSRSYEQYF

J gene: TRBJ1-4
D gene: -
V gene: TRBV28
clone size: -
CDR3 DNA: TGTGCCAGCAGTAGGGGCGCGGATGAAAAACTGCTTTTT
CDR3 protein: CASSRGADEKLLF

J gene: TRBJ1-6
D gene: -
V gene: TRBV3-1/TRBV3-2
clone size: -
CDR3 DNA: TGTGCCAGCAGCCAAGTACAGGGAATTAATTCACCCCTCCACTTT
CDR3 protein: CASSQVQGINSPLHF

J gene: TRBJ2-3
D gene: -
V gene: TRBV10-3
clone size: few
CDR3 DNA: TGTGCCATCAGTGAGCGCCGGGACACATACACAGATACGCAGTATTTT
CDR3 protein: CAISERRDTYTDTQYF

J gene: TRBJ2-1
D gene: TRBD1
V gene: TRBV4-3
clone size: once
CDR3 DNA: TGCGCCAGCAGCCAAGATCGAGGGCAGGGGGCCCGCAATGAGCAGTTCTTC
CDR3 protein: CASSQDRGQGARNEQFF

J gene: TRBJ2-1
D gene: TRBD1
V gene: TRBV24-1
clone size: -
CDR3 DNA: TGTGCCACCAGTGATTGGGGATTAGGACAGGGAAACAATGAGCAGTTCTTC
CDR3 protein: CATSDWGLGQGNNEQFF

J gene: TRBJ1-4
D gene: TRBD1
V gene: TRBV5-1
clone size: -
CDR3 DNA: TGCGCCAGCAGCTTGGGAGACAGGGGTGAAAAACTGTTTTTT
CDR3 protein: CASSLGDRGEKLFF

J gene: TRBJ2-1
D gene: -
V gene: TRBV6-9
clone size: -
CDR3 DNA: TGTGCCAGCAGTTACCTCTTCCTAGCGAGAGAGCAGTTCTTC
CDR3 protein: CASSYLFLAREQFF

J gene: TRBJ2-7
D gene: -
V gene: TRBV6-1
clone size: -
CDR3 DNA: TGTGCCAGCAGTGAAGAATGGGGGCGCTTTACCTACGAGCAGTACTTC
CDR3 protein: CASSEEWGRFTYEQYF

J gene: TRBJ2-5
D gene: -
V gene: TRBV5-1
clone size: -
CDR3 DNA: TGCGCCAGCAGCATACAGGAGACCCAGTACTTC
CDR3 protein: CASSIQETQYF

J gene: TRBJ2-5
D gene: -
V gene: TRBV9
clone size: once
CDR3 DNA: TGTGCCAGCAGCGTCTTACCGGGGGAGACCCAGTACTTC
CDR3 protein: CASSVLPGETQYF

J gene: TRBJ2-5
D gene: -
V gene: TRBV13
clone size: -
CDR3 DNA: TGTGCCAGCAGCGTATGGAGGGGGCCCAGGGAGACCCAGTACTTC
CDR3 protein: CASSVWRGPRETQYF

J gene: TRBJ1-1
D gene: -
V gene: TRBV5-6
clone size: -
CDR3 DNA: TGTGCCAGCAGCTTGCGAGGAGGAGGGCGAGCTTTCTTT
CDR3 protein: CASSLRGGGRAFF